The present TCR beta chain was sequenced within a study of blood T cell repertoires in COVID-19. As for the study in general: Spain, Italy and the United States supplied samples that represented acute and convalescent COVID-19. Sources were T cells, B-cell-depleted T cells, or PBMCs; the material itself was cDNA or gDNA.

As originally analysed: Estimation of nucleated cell counts relied on the amplification of reference gene primers. Profiling relied on immunoSEQ multiplex PCR, and the TCRdb table lists in-frame clones only, not all of them. D and trimming come from the DNA, and the V and J calls and clone size come from that table. The data show 150,000 to 200,000 clones, approximately 79% seen once. V lost 1 base and J lost 1, with 12 bases in between. From germline, CDR1 is GTSNPN and CDR2 SVGIG (reference sequence). The CDR3 is made up of 15 amino acids. Source material: peripheral blood. The sequence derives from a man aged 45-65 years who had recovered from COVID-19. The chain recombines TRBV30 with TRBJ2-3; tentative D call: TRBD1 (6 bases). As DNA, the CDR3 is TGTGCCTGGAGTGCCAAGGACAGCCGCACAGATACGCAGTATTTT. As protein: CAWSAKDSRTDTQYF. The variable domain in full, with the rest retrieved from reference TRBV30 and TRBJ2-3, is SQTIHQWPATLVQPVGSPLSLECTVEGTSNPNLYWYRQAAGRGLQLLFYSVGIGQISSEVPQNLSASRPQDRQFILSSKKLLLSDSGFYLCAWSAKDSRTDTQYFGPGTRLTVL.